The clone carrying this T cell receptor beta chain was seen repeatedly, ten times or more. Germline CDR1 is SGHAT and CDR2 is FQNNGV. V was trimmed by 3 bases and J by 0 bases, leaving 6 bases between them. This CDR3 is 14 amino acids long. This sample is part of a study of response to subunit inactivated influenza vaccine. TCRdb ran MiXCR on the RT-PCR reads and lists one entry per CDR3 protein. The data show 450,000 to 600,000 distinct CDR3 sequences, 16% seen once. This sequence was found in a man between 50 and 69 years old who received an inactivated influenza vaccine. The J gene is TRBJ2-1, the V gene TRBV11-2; D is unclear. Sequencing was performed on CD4+ T cells sorted from PBMCs, taken less than 30 months after vaccination. In DNA, the CDR3 is TGTGCCAGCAGCTTGGAGAGCTCCTACAATGAGCAGTTCTTC. The encoded protein is CASSLESSYNEQFF.